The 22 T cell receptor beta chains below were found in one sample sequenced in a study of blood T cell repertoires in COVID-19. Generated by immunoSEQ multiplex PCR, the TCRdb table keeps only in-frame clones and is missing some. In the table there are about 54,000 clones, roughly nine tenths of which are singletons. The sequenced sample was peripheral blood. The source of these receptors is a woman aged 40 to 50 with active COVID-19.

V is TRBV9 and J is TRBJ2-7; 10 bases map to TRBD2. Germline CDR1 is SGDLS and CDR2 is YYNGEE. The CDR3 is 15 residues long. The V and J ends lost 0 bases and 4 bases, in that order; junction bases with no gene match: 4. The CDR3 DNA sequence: TGTGCCAGCAGCGTAGCTAGCGGGGGTAGGTACGAGCAGTACTTC. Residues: CASSVASGGRYEQYF.

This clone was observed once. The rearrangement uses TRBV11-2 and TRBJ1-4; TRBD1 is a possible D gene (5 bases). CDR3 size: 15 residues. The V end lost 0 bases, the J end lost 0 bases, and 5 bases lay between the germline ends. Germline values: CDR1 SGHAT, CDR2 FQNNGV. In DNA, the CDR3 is TGTGCCAGCAGCTTAGACAGGGCAACTAATGAAAAACTGTTTTTT. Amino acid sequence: CASSLDRATNEKLFF.

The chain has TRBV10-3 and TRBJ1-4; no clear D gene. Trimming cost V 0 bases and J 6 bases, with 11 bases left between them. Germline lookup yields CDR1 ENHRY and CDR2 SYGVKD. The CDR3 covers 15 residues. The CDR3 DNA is TGTGCCATCAGTGAGTCCAGAACCGGAGATGAAAAACTGTTTTTT. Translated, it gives CAISESRTGDEKLFF.

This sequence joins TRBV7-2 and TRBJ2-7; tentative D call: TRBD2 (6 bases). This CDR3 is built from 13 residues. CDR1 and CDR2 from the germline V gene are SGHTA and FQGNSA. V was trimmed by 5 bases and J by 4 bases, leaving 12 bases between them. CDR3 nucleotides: TGTGCCAGCAGCCAAACTAGCTGGTACGAGCAGTACTTC. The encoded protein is CASSQTSWYEQYF.

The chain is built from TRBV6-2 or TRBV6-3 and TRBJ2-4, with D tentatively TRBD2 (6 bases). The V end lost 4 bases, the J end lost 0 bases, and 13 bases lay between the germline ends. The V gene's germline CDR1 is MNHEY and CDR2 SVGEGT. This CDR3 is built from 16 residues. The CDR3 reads CASSSHTGLAKNIQYF. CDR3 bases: TGTGCCAGCAGTTCCCACACGGGACTAGCCAAAAACATTCAGTACTTC.

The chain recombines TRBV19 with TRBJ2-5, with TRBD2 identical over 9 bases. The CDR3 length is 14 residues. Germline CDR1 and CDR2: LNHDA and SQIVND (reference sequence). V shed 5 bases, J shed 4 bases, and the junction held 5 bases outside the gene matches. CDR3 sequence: CASSSSGETETQYF. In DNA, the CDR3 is TGTGCCAGTAGTTCTAGCGGGGAGACAGAGACCCAGTACTTC.

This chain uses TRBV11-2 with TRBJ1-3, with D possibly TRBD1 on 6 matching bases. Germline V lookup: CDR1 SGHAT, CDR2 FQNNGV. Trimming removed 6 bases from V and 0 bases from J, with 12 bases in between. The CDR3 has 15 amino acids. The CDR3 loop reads CASRMGTYSGNTIYF. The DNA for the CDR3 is TGTGCCAGCAGGATGGGGACATACTCTGGAAACACCATATATTTT. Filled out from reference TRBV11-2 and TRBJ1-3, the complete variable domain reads EAGVAQSPRYKIIEKRQSVAFWCNPISGHATLYWYQQILGQGPKLLIQFQNNGVVDDSQLPKDRFSAERLKGVDSTLKIQPAKLEDSAVYLCASRMGTYSGNTIYFGEGSWLTVV.

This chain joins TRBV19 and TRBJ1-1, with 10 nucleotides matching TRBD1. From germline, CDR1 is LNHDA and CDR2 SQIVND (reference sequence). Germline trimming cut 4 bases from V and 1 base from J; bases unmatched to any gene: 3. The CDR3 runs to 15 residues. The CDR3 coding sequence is TGTGCCAGTAGTACCCGGGACAGGGGGAACACTGAAGCTTTCTTT. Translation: CASSTRDRGNTEAFF.

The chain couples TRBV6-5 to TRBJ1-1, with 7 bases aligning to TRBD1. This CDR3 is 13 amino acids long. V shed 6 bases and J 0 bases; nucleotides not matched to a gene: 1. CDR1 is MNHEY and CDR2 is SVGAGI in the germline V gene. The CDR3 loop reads CASSRGLNTEAFF. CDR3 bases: TGTGCCAGCAGCAGGGGGTTGAACACTGAAGCTTTCTTT.

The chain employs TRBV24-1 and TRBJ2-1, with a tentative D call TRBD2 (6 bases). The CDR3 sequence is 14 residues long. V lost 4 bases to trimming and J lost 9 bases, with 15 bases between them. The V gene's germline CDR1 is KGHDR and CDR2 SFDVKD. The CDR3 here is CATSETGTPAEQFF. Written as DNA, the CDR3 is TGTGCCACCAGTGAAACCGGGACTCCGGCTGAGCAGTTCTTC.

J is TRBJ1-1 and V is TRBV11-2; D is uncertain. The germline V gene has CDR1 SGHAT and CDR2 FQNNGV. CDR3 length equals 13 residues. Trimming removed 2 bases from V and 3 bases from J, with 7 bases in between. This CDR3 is CASSLLADTEAFF. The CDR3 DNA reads TGTGCCAGCAGCTTACTGGCGGACACTGAAGCTTTCTTT.

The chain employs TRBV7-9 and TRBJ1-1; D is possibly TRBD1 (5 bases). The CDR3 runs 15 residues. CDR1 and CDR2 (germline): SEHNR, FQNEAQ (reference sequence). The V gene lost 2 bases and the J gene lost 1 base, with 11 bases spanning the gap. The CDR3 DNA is TGTGCCAGCAGCTTAAACTCCCAGGGGAACACTGAAGCTTTCTTT. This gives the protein CASSLNSQGNTEAFF.

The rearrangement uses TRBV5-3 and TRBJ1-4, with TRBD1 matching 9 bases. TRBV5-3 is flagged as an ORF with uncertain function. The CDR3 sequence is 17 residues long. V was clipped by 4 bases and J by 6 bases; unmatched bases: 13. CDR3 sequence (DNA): TGTGCCAGAAGCCGAACCCCGAGCCGGGACAGGGATGAAAAACTGTTTTTT. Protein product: CARSRTPSRDRDEKLFF.

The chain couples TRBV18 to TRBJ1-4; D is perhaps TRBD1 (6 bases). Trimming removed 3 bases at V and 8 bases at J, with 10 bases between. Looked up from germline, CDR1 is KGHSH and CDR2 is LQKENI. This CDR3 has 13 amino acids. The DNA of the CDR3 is TGTGCCAGCTCACCGGGGGCGAGAGAAAAACTGTTTTTT. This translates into CASSPGAREKLFF.

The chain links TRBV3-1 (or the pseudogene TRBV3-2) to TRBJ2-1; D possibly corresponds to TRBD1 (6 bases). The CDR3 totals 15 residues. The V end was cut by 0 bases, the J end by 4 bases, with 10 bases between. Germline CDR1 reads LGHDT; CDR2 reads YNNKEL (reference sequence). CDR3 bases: TGTGCCAGCAGCCAAGACTCTGGACAGTACAATGAGCAGTTCTTC. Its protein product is CASSQDSGQYNEQFF.

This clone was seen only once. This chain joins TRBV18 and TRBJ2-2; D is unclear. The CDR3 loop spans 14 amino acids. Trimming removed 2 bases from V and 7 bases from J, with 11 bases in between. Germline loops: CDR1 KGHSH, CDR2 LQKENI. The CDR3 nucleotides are TGTGCCAGCTCACCAGCGATCTCCGACGGGGAGCTGTTTTTT. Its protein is CASSPAISDGELFF.

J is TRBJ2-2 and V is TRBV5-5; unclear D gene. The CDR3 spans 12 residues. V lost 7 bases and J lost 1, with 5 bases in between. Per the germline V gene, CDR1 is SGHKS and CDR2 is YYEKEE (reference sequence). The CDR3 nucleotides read TGTGCCAGCCGACAGAACACCGGGGAGCTGTTTTTT. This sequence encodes CASRQNTGELFF.

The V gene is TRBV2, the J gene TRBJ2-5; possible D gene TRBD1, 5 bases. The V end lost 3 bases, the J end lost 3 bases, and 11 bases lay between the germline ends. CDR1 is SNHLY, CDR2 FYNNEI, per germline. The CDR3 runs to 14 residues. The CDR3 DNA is TGTGCCAGCAGTGATCCGACAGCAGAAGAGACCCAGTACTTC. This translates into CASSDPTAEETQYF. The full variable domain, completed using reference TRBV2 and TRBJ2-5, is EPEVTQTPSHQVTQMGQEVILRCVPISNHLYFYWYRQILGQKVEFLVSFYNNEISEKSEIFDDQFSVERPDGSNFTLKIRSTKLEDSAMYFCASSDPTAEETQYFGPGTRLLVL.

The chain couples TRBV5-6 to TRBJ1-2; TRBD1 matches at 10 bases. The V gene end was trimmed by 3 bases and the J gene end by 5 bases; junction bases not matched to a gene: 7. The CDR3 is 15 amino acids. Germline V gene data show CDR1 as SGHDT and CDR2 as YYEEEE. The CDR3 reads CASSYRTGGSYGYTF. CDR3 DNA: TGTGCCAGCAGCTACAGGACAGGGGGTTCTTATGGCTACACCTTC.

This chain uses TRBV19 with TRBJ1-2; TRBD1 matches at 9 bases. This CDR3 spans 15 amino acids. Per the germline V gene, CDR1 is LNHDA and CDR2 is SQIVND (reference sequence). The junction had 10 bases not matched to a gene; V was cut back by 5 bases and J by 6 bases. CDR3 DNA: TGTGCCAGTAGTCCCGACAGGGGGAGGTCGGATGGCTACACCTTC. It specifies CASSPDRGRSDGYTF.

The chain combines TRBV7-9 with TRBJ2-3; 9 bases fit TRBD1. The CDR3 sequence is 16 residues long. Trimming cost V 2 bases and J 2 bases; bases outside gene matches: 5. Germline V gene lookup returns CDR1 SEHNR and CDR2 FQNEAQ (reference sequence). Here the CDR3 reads CASSLRTGVYTDTQYF. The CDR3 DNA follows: TGTGCCAGCAGCTTACGGACAGGGGTTTACACAGATACGCAGTATTTT.

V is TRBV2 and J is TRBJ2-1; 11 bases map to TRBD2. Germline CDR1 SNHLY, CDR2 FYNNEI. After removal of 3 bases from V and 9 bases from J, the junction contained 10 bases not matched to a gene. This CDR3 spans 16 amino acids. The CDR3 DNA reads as TGTGCCAGCAGTGATATCGTAGCGGGGGGGCCCTTTGAGCAGTTCTTC. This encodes CASSDIVAGGPFEQFF.